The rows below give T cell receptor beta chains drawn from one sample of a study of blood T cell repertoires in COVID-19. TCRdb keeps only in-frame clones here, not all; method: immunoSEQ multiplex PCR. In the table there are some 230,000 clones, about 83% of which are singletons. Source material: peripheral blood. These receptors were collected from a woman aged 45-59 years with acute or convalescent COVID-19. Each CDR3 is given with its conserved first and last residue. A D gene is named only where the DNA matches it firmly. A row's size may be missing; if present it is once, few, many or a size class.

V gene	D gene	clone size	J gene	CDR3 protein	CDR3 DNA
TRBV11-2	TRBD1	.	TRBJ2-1	CASSQQGALIDEQFF	TGTGCCAGCAGCCAACAGGGGGCACTGATTGATGAGCAGTTCTTC
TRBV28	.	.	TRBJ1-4	CASSSLRGGEKLFF	TGTGCCAGCAGCTCCCTGCGGGGTGGGGAAAAACTGTTTTTT
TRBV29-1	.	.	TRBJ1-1	CSVERVLQAFF	TGCAGCGTTGAGAGGGTCCTGCAAGCTTTCTTT
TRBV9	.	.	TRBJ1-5	CASSKGGGTQPQHF	TGTGCCAGCAGCAAAGGGGGGGGGACTCAGCCCCAGCATTTT
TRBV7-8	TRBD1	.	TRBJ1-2	CASSPRQGAYYGYTF	TGTGCCAGCAGCCCGAGACAGGGGGCGTACTATGGCTACACCTTC
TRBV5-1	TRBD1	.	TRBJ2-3	CASSNTGGADTQYF	TGCGCCAGCAGCAATACAGGGGGCGCAGATACGCAGTATTTT
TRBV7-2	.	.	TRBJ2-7	CASSEMEASYEQYF	TGTGCCAGCAGCGAGATGGAGGCCTCCTACGAGCAGTACTTC
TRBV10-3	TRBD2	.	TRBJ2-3	CAISDPTSGRGTDTQYF	TGTGCCATCAGTGACCCGACTAGCGGGAGAGGCACAGATACGCAGTATTTT
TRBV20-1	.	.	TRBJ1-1	CSASVQGPSF	TGCAGTGCTAGTGTACAGGGCCCAAGCTTT
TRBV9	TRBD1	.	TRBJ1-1	CASSVVGQGSTEAFF	TGTGCCAGCAGCGTAGTAGGACAGGGATCCACTGAAGCTTTCTTT
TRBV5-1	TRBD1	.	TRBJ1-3	CASSPAGGSGNTIYF	TGCGCCAGCAGCCCGGCAGGGGGCTCTGGAAACACCATATATTTT
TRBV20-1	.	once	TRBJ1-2	CSARALVGYTF	TGCAGTGCTAGAGCTTTAGTTGGCTACACCTTC
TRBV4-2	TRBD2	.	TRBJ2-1	CASSNKRGDYNEQFF	TGTGCCAGCAGCAACAAGCGGGGGGACTACAATGAGCAGTTCTTC
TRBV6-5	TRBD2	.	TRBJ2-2	CASSYGLAVNTGELFF	TGTGCCAGCAGTTACGGGCTAGCGGTGAACACCGGGGAGCTGTTTTTT
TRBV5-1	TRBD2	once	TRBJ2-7	CASRTGLAGPYEQYF	TGCGCCAGCAGGACGGGACTAGCGGGACCCTACGAGCAGTACTTC
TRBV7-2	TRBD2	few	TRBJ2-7	CASSQGGLGAYEQYF	TGTGCCAGCAGCCAAGGGGGACTAGGGGCCTACGAGCAGTACTTC
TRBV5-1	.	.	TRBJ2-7	CASSLEARVSEQYF	TGCGCCAGCAGCTTGGAGGCCAGGGTGTCCGAGCAGTACTTC
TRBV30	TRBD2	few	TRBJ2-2	CAWKAGANTGELFF	TGTGCCTGGAAAGCGGGAGCGAACACCGGGGAGCTGTTTTTT
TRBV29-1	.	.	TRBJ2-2	CSVENNRVFGELFF	TGCAGCGTTGAAAATAACAGGGTGTTCGGGGAGCTGTTTTTT
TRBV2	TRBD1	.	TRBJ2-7	CASSPDRGYEQYF	TGTGCCAGCAGTCCGGACAGGGGATACGAGCAGTACTTC
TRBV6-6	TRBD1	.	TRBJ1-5	CASSLTGNSNQPQHF	TGTGCCAGCAGTTTGACAGGGAATAGCAATCAGCCCCAGCATTTT
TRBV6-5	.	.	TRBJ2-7	CASRDFLGEQYF	TGTGCCAGCAGGGACTTTTTAGGCGAGCAGTACTTC
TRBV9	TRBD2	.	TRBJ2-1	CASSVAIRAGDNEQFF	TGTGCCAGCAGCGTAGCCATTAGAGCGGGAGACAATGAGCAGTTCTTC
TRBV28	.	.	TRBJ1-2	CASNLYGYGYTF	TGTGCCAGCAACCTATACGGCTATGGCTACACCTTC
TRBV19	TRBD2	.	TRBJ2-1	CASSIQSGGNEQFF	TGTGCCAGTAGTATACAGTCGGGGGGCAATGAGCAGTTCTTC
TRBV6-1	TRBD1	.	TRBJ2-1	CASSETGGRYNEQFF	TGTGCCAGCAGTGAGACAGGGGGTAGGTACAATGAGCAGTTCTTC
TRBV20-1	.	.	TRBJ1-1	CRAEGNTEAFF	TGCAGAGCCGAGGGGAACACTGAAGCTTTCTTT
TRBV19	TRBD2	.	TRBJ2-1	CASSIDLRGAVDEQFF	TGTGCCAGTAGTATAGATCTGCGGGGGGCGGTTGATGAGCAGTTCTTC
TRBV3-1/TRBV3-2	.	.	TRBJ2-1	CASSQSGKQFF	TGTGCCAGCAGCCAATCGGGGAAGCAGTTCTTC
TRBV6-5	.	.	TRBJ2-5	CASSYSTGLQTQYF	TGTGCCAGCAGTTACTCGACGGGGTTACAGACCCAGTACTTC
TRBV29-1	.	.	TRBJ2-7	CSVGSPEQYF	TGCAGCGTTGGAAGCCCAGAGCAGTACTTC
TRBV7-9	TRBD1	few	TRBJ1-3	CASSAQTGVGFSGNTIYF	TGTGCCAGCAGCGCCCAGACAGGGGTTGGGTTCTCTGGAAACACCATATATTTT
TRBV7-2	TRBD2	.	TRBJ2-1	CASSDGGLAGGYNEQFF	TGTGCCAGCAGCGACGGGGGACTAGCGGGAGGGTACAATGAGCAGTTCTTC
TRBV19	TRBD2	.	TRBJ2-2	CASSPLYRAGGTGELFF	TGTGCCAGTAGTCCCTTGTACCGAGCGGGAGGAACCGGGGAGCTGTTTTTT
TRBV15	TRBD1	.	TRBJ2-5	CATSRDERGRGETQYF	TGTGCCACCAGCAGAGACGAGAGGGGCAGGGGGGAGACCCAGTACTTC
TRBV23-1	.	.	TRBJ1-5	CASSQSGRGINQPQHF	TGCGCCAGCAGTCAATCTGGCAGGGGAATCAATCAGCCCCAGCATTTT
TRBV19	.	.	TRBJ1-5	CASLGSNQPQHF	TGTGCCAGCCTAGGAAGCAATCAGCCCCAGCATTTT
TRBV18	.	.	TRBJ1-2	CASSPQGGGYTF	TGTGCCAGCTCACCCCAGGGAGGGGGCTACACCTTC
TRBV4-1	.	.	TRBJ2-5	CASSQALAWETQYF	TGCGCCAGCAGCCAGGCACTAGCTTGGGAGACCCAGTACTTC
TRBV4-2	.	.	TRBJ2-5	CASSRDSGGETQYF	TGTGCCAGCAGCCGGGACTCCGGTGGGGAGACCCAGTACTTC
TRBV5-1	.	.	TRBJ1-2	CASSLGTAANYGYTF	TGCGCCAGCAGCTTGGGGACAGCAGCTAACTATGGCTACACCTTC
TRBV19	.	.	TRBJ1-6	CASSTAGANSPLHF	TGTGCCAGTAGTACCGCAGGGGCCAATTCACCCCTCCACTTT
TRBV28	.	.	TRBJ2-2	CASSLPLRQAGGELFF	TGTGCCAGCAGTTTACCCTTAAGACAGGCGGGCGGGGAGCTGTTTTTT
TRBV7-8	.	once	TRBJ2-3	CASSRYGTSTDTQYF	TGTGCCAGCAGCCGATACGGGACTAGCACAGATACGCAGTATTTT
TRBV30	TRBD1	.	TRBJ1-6	CAWSGRTGGNSPLHF	TGTGCCTGGAGTGGCAGGACAGGGGGAAATTCACCCCTCCACTTT
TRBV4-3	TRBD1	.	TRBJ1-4	CASSHLGQGPTNEKLFF	TGCGCCAGCAGCCACCTTGGACAGGGACCAACTAATGAAAAACTGTTTTTT
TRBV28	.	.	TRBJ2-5	CASSLVNRETQYF	TGTGCCAGCAGTTTGGTAAACCGGGAGACCCAGTACTTC
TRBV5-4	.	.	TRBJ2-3	CASSVGTATDTQYF	TGTGCCAGCAGCGTCGGGACTGCCACAGATACGCAGTATTTT
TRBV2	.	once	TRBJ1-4	CASSEVWAAEKLFF	TGTGCCAGCAGTGAAGTTTGGGCTGCGGAAAAACTGTTTTTT
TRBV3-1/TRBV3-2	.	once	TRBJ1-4	CASSLRGYNEKLFF	TGTGCCAGCAGCCTCAGGGGATATAATGAAAAACTGTTTTTT
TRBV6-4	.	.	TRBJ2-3	CASSVHIGEGTDTQYF	TGTGCCAGCAGTGTCCACATCGGGGAAGGCACAGATACGCAGTATTTT
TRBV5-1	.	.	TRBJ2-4	CASSPAEAKNIQYF	TGCGCCAGCAGCCCGGCGGAGGCCAAAAACATTCAGTACTTC
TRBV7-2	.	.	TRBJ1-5	CASSSLGASNQPQHF	TGTGCCAGCAGCTCGCTGGGGGCAAGCAATCAGCCCCAGCATTTT
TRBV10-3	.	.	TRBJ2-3	CALSSGGTDTQYF	TGTGCCCTATCGAGCGGCGGCACAGATACGCAGTATTTT
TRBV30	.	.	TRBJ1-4	CAWSRGTGNEKLFF	TGTGCCTGGAGTCGCGGGACGGGTAATGAAAAACTGTTTTTT
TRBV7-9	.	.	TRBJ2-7	CASSLRSESSYEQYF	TGTGCCAGCAGCCTCAGGTCCGAAAGCTCCTACGAGCAGTACTTC
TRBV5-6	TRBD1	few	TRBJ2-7	CASSLTGGLDEQYF	TGTGCCAGCAGCTTGACAGGGGGCCTGGACGAGCAGTACTTC
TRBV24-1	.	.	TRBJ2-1	CATSDFSGGSYNEQFF	TGTGCCACCAGTGATTTTTCGGGGGGCTCGTACAATGAGCAGTTCTTC